This T cell receptor beta chain was sequenced in a study of T cells in localized non-small cell lung cancer. Points from the study as a whole: Appearances in adjacent lung were noted for a median 57 of the top 100 tumor clones. The tumor had only one region sequenced, so heterogeneity remains possible.

With regard to this clone: What it binds is not known.

The CDR3 is 14 amino acids. Germline CDR1 SQVTM, CDR2 ANQGSEA. The V gene end was trimmed by 7 bases and the J gene end by 7 bases; junction bases not matched to a gene: 7. The data were produced by immunoSEQ multiplex PCR, yet TCRdb's version contains in-frame clones alone and is incomplete. The sample has about 390 clones; about 26% are singletons. This receptor was obtained from a man aged 40-75 years with stage III squamous cell lung carcinoma. The specimen comprised lung tumor tissue, sampled before any cancer treatment. V is TRBV29-1 and J is TRBJ2-5; TRBD2 aligns across 15 bases. CDR3 amino acids: CSARTSGGDGTQYF. CDR3 in DNA: TGCAGCGCACGGACTAGCGGGGGGGACGGGACCCAGTACTTC. Supplemented by reference TRBV29-1 and TRBJ2-5, the full variable domain reads SAVISQKPSRDICQRGTSLTIQCQVDSQVTMMFWYRQQPGQSLTLIATANQGSEATYESGFVIDKFPISRPNLTFSTLTVSNMSPEDSSIYLCSARTSGGDGTQYFGPGTRLLVL.